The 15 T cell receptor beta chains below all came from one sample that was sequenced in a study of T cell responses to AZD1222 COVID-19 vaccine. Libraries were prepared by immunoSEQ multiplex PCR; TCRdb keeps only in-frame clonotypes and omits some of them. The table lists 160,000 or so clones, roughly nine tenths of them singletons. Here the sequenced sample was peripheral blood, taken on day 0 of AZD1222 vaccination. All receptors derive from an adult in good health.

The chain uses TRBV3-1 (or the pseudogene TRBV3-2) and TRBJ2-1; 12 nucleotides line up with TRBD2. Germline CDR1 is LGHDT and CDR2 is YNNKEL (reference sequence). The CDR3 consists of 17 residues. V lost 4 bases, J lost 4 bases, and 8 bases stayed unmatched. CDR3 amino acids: CASSPQGTSGPYNEQFF. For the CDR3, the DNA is TGTGCCAGCAGCCCACAAGGGACTAGCGGGCCATACAATGAGCAGTTCTTC.

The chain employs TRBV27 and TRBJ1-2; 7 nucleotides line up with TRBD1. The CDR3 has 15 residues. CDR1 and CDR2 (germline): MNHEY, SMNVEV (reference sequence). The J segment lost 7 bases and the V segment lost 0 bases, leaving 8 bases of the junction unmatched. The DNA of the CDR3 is TGTGCCAGCAGTTTATCGATGGCAGGGGGAGGTGGCTACACCTTC. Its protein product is CASSLSMAGGGGYTF.

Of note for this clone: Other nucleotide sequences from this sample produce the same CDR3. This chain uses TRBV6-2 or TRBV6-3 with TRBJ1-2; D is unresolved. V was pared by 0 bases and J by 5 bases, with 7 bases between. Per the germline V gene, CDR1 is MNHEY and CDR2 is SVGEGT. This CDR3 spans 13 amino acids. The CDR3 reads CASSYSGSYGYTF. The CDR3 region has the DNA TGTGCCAGCAGTTACTCCGGTTCATATGGCTACACCTTC.

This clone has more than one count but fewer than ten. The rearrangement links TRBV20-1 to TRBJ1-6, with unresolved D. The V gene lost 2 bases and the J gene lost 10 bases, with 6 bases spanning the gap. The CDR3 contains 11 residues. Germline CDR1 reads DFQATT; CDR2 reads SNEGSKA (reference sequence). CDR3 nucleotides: TGCAGTGCTAGAACTGAGTCACCCCTCCACTTT. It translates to CSARTESPLHF.

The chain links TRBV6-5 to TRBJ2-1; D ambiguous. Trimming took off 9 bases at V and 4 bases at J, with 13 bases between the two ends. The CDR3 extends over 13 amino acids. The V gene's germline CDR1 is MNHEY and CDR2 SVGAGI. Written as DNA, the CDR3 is TGTGCCAGTGTGCCGAATAGTTACAATGAGCAGTTCTTC. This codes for CASVPNSYNEQFF.

The CDR3 DNA sequence: TGTGCCATCAGTGAGGCCGATGGGTCCTCAGGGGCTCGTGGAGCTTTCTTT. Protein product: CAISEADGSSGARGAFF. The gene calls are TRBV10-3 and TRBJ1-1; perhaps TRBD1 as D (6 bases). The CDR3 totals 17 residues. The germline V and J ends were trimmed by 2 bases and 10 bases, with 26 bases remaining between them. Germline CDR1 is ENHRY and CDR2 is SYGVKD.

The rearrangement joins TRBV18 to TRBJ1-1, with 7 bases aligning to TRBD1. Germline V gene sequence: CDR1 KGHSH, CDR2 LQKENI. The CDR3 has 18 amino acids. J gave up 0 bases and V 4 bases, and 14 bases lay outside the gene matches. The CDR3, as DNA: TGTGCCAGCTCACTCTTTTTAGGACAGGACTACATGAACACTGAAGCTTTCTTT. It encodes CASSLFLGQDYMNTEAFF. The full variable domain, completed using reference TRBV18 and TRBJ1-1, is NAGVMQNPRHLVRRRGQEARLRCSPMKGHSHVYWYRQLPEEGLKFMVYLQKENIIDESGMPKERFSAEFPKEGPSILRIQQVVRGDSAAYFCASSLFLGQDYMNTEAFFGQGTRLTVV.

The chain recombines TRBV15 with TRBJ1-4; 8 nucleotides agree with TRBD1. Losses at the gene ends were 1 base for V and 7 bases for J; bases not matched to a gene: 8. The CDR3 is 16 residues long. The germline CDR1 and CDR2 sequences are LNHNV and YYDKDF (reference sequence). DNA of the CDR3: TGTGCCACCAGCAGAGTGGCTGGACAGGGAGGTGAAAAACTGTTTTTT. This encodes CATSRVAGQGGEKLFF.

The CDR3 sequence: CASSYGDRRFNEQFF. The DNA for the CDR3 is TGTGCCAGTAGTTACGGGGACAGACGCTTCAATGAGCAGTTCTTC. J is TRBJ2-1 and V is TRBV19; 7 bases match TRBD1. The germline CDR1 and CDR2 sequences are LNHDA and SQIVND (reference sequence). The V and J ends lost 5 bases and 6 bases, in that order; junction bases with no gene match: 10. This CDR3 region has 15 residues. The variable domain in full, completed from reference TRBV19 and TRBJ2-1, reads DGGITQSPKYLFRKEGQNVTLSCEQNLNHDAMYWYRQDPGQGLRLIYYSQIVNDFQKGDIAEGYSVSREKKESFPLTVTSAQKNPTAFYLCASSYGDRRFNEQFFGPGTRLTVL.

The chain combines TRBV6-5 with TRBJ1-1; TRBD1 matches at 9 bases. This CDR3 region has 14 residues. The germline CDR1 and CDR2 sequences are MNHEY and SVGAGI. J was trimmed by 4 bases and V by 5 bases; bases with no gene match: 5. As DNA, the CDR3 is TGTGCCAGCAGTAAACAGGGGGCTGGCACTGAAGCTTTCTTT. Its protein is CASSKQGAGTEAFF.

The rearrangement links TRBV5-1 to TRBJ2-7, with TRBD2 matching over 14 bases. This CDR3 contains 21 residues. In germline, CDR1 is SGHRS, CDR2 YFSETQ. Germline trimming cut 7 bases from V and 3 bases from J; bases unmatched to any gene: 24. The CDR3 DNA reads TGCGCCAGCCAGAGGACAGGGAAGTCGACTAGCGGGAGGGCCGAACTCTACGAGCAGTACTTC. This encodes CASQRTGKSTSGRAELYEQYF. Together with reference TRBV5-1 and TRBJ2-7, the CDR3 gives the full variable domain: KAGVTQTPRYLIKTRGQQVTLSCSPISGHRSVSWYQQTPGQGLQFLFEYFSETQRNKGNFPGRFSGRQFSNSRSEMNVSTLELGDSALYLCASQRTGKSTSGRAELYEQYFGPGTRLTVT.

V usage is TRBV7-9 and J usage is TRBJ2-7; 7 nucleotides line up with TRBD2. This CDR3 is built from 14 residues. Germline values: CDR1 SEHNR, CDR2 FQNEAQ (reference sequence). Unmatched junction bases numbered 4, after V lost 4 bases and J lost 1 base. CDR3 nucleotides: TGTGCCAGCAGCTCTGGCGGGAGATCCTACGAGCAGTACTTC. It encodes CASSSGGRSYEQYF.

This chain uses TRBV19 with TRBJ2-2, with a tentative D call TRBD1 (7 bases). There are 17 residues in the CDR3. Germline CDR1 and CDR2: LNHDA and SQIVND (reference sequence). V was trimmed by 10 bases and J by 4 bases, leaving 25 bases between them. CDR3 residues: CATPRPRGAQGTGELFF. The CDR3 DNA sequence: TGTGCCACCCCCCGTCCCAGGGGGGCTCAAGGCACCGGGGAGCTGTTTTTT.

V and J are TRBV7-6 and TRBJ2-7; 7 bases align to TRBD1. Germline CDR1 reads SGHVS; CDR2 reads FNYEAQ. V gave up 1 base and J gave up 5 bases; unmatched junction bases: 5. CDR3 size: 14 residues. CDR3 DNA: TGTGCCAGCAGCTTAGGTGGGGACAGTGACGAGCAGTACTTC. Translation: CASSLGGDSDEQYF.

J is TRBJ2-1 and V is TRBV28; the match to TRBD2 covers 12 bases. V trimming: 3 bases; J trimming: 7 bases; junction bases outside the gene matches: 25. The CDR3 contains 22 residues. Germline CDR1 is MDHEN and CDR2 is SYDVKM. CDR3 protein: CASSFYWTAYTSGRIPINEQFF. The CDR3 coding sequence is TGTGCCAGCAGTTTCTACTGGACAGCCTATACTAGCGGGAGGATCCCTATTAATGAGCAGTTCTTC.